At least ten counts were recorded for the clone carrying this T cell receptor (beta chain). Its matching antigen is unknown. This record belongs to a study of regulatory T cells in long-lasting Graves disease. Study results and caveats: Whereas new patients shared 800 to 1,000 public clonotypes, persistent patients shared more, at about 3,000.

CDR3-region Arm-PCR and iRepertoire HTBI primers produced the TCR beta libraries. TCRdb reprocessed the multiplex PCR reads with MiXCR, giving one entry per CDR3 protein. Of hundreds of thousands of distinct CDR3 sequences in the sample, around 15% are singletons; the top ten hold around a sixth. The CDR3 has 13 amino acids. The germline V gene encodes CDR1 MDHEN and CDR2 SYDVKM. V lost 8 bases and J 2 bases, leaving 13 bases between the germline ends. This sample's time point: newly diagnosed GD, antithyroid drugs for less than 3 months. From RNA extracted from PBMCs, the TCR library was made. Patient provenance is recorded as an endocrinology department in Xi'an, China. This sample also appeared in a second study, on T cells in Graves' hyperthyroidism and ophthalmopathy. That source reports: Most thyroid clonotypes with frequency above 0.001 were detected in blood. Model output signaled ophthalmopathy a median about seven months ahead of onset.

This chain connects TRBV28 to TRBJ2-7, with D possibly called TRBD1 or TRBD2 (5 bases each). Sequencing was performed on peripheral blood mononuclear cells (PBMCs), taken at new diagnosis, from a patient treated with antithyroid drugs. The TCR was taken from a woman aged 25-40 years with Graves disease. The CDR3 loop is CASRVQGPYEQYF. CDR3 in DNA: TGTGCCAGCCGTGTGCAGGGACCCTACGAGCAGTACTTC.